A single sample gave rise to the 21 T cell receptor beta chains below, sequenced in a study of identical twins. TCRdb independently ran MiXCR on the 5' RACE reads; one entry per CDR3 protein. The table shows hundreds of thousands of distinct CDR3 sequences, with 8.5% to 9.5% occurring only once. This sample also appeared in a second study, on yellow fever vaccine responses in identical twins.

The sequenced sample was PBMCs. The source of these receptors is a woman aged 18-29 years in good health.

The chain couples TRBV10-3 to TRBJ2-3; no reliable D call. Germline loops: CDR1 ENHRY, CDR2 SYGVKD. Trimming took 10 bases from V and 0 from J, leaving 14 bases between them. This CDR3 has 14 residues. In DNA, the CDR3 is TGTGCCACCAAAAACAGTTTAAGCACAGATACGCAGTATTTT. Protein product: CATKNSLSTDTQYF.

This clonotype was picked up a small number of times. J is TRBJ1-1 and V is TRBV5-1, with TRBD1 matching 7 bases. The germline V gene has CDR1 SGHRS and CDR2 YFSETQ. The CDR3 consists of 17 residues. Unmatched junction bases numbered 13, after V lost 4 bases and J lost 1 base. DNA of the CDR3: TGCGCCAGCAGCCTAATTCCCCGGGACAGCCGGAACACTGAAGCTTTCTTT. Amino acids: CASSLIPRDSRNTEAFF.

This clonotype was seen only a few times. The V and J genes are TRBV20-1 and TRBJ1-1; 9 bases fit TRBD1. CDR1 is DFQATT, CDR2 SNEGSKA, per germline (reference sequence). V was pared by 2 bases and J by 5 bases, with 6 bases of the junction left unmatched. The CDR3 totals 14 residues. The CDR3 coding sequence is TGCAGTGCTAGATGGGGACAGGGCAGGACTGAAGCTTTCTTT. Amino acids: CSARWGQGRTEAFF.

The CDR3 loop reads CASSSTGFNQPQHF. In DNA, the CDR3 is TGTGCCAGCAGCAGTACAGGTTTCAATCAGCCCCAGCATTTT. The chain uses TRBV12-3 or TRBV12-4 and TRBJ1-5; D is possibly TRBD1 (5 bases). Trimming cost V 6 bases and J 3 bases, with 12 bases left between them. This CDR3 is 14 amino acids long.

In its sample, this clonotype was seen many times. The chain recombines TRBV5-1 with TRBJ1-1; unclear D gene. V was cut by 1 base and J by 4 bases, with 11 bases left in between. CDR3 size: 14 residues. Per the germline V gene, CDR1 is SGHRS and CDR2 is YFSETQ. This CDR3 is CASSLYQVATEAFF. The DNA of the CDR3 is TGCGCCAGCAGCTTGTATCAGGTTGCCACTGAAGCTTTCTTT.

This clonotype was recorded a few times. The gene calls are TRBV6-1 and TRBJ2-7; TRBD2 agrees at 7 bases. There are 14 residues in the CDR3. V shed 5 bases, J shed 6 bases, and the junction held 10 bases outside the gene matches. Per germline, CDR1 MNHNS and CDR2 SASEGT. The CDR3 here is CASSQRRGKGEQYF. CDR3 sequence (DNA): TGTGCCAGCAGTCAAAGGCGGGGGAAAGGCGAGCAGTACTTC.

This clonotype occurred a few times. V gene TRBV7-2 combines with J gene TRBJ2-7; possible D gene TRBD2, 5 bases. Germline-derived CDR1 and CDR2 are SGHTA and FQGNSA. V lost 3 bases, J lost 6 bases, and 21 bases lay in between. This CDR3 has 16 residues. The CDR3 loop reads CASSFLGSSARGEQYF. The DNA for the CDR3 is TGTGCCAGCAGCTTTTTAGGGAGTAGCGCGAGAGGCGAGCAGTACTTC.

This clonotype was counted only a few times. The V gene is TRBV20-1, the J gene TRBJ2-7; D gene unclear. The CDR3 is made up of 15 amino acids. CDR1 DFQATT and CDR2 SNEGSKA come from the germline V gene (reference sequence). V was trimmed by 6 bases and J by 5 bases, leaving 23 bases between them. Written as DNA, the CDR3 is TGCAGTGCACCTTTCCGAATAGGCGTCACCGACGAGCAGTACTTC. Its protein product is CSAPFRIGVTDEQYF.

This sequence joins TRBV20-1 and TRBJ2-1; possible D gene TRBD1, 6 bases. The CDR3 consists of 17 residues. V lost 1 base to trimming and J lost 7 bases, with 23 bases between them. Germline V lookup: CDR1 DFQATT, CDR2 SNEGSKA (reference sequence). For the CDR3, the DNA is TGCAGTGCTAGAGTTCCCCCGACAGGTCCCAACGGAAATGAGCAGTTCTTC. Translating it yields CSARVPPTGPNGNEQFF.

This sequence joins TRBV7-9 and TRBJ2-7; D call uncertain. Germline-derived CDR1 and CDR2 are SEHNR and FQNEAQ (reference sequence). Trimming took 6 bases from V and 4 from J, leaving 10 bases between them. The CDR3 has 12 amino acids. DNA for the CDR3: TGTGCCAGCAGTACAATGAGTTACGAGCAGTACTTC. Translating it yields CASSTMSYEQYF.

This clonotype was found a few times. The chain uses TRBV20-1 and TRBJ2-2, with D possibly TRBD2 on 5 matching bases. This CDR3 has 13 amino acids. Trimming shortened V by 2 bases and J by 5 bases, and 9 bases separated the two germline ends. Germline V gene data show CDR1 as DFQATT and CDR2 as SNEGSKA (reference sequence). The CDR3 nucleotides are TGCAGTGCTAGACCTAGAGGGACCGGGGAGCTGTTTTTT. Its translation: CSARPRGTGELFF.

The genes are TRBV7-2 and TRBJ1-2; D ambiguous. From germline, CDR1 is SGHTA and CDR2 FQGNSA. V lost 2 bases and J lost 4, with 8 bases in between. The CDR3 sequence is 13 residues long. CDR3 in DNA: TGTGCCAGCAGCTTATGGACGGCCTATGGCTACACCTTC. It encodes CASSLWTAYGYTF.

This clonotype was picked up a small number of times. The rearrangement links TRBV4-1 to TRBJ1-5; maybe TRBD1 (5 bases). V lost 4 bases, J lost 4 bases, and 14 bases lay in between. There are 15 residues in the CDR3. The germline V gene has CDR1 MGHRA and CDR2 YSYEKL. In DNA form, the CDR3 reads TGCGCCAGCAGCCCTAACCGGGACGGGAATCAGCCCCAGCATTTT. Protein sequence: CASSPNRDGNQPQHF.

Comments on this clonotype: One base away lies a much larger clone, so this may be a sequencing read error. The CDR3, as DNA: TGTGCCAGCAGCCCCGCAGGGCCCCAAGAGACCCAGCACTTC. Translation gives CASSPAGPQETQHF. The V call is TRBV7-2, the J call TRBJ2-5; D perhaps matches TRBD1 (5 bases). Germline-derived CDR1 and CDR2 are SGHTA and FQGNSA. The length of the CDR3 is 14 residues. The full variable domain, rest sourced from reference TRBV7-2 and TRBJ2-5, is GAGVSQSPSNKVTEKGKDVELRCDPISGHTALYWYRQSLGQGLEFLIYFQGNSAPDKSGLPSDRFSAERTGGSVSTLTIQRTQQEDSAVYLCASSPAGPQETQHFGPGTRLLVL.

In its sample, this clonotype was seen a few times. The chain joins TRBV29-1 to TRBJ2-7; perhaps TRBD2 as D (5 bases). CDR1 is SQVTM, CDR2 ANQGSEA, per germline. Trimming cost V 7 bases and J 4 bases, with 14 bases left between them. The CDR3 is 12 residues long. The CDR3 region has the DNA TGCAGCGCCCTACGGGGTGCTTACGAGCAGTACTTC. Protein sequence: CSALRGAYEQYF.

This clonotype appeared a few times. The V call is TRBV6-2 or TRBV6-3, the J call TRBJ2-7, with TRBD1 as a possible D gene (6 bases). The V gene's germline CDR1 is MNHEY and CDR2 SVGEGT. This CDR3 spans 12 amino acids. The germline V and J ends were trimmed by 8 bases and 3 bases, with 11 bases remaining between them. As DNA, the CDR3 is TGTGCCAGCGGATACAGGGTCTACGAGCAGTACTTC. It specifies CASGYRVYEQYF.

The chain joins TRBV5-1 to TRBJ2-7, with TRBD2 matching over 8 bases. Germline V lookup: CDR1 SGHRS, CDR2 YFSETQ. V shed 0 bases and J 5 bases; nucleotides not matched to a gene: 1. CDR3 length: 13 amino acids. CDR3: CASSLAGGNEQYF. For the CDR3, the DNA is TGCGCCAGCAGCTTGGCGGGGGGGAACGAGCAGTACTTC.

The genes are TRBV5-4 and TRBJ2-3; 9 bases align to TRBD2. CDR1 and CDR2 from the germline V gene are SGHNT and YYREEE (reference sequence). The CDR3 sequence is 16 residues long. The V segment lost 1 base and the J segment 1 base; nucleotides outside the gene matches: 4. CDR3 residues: CASSLLRGGGTDTQYF. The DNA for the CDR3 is TGTGCCAGCAGCTTGTTACGCGGGGGGGGCACAGATACGCAGTATTTT.

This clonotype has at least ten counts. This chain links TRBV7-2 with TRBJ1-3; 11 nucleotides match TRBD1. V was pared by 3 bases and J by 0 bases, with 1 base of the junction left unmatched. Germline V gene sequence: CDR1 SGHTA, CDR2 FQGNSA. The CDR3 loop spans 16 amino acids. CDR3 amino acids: CASSFGTGGSGNTIYF. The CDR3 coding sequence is TGTGCCAGCAGCTTTGGGACAGGGGGCTCTGGAAACACCATATATTTT.

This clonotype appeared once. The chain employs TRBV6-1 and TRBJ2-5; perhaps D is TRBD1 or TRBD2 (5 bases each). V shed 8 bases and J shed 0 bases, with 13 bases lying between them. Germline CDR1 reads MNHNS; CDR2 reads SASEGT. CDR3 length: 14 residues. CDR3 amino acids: CASGDGWYQETQYF. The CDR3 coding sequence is TGTGCCAGCGGGGACGGTTGGTACCAAGAGACCCAGTACTTC.

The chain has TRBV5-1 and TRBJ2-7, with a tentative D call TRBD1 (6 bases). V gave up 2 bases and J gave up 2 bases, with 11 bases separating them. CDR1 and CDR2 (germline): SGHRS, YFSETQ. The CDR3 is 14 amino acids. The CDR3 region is CASSFEGGTYEQYF. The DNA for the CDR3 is TGCGCCAGCAGCTTTGAAGGGGGAACCTACGAGCAGTACTTC.